One and the same sample provided the 17 T cell receptor beta chains below, sequenced in a study of PD-1 blockade in classical Hodgkin lymphoma. Autologous stem cell transplantation was followed by relapse in every patient, and brentuximab vedotin exposure varied. The table came from immunoSEQ multiplex PCR; TCRdb's copy has only in-frame clones and leaves some out. In the table there are more than 30,000 clones, roughly four fifths of which are singletons. The sample was peripheral blood mononuclear cells (PBMCs), taken at baseline. Receptors originate from a human donor with classical Hodgkin lymphoma.

The chain links TRBV28 to TRBJ2-1; tentatively, D is TRBD1 or TRBD2 (5 bases each). The germline gives CDR1 MDHEN, CDR2 SYDVKM. Trimming left V 10 bases short and J 4 bases short, with 17 bases between. This CDR3 contains 14 residues. The CDR3 protein is CATLLGVPYNEQFF. CDR3 bases: TGTGCCACCCTATTGGGGGTCCCTTACAATGAGCAGTTCTTC. Using reference TRBV28 and TRBJ2-1 for the parts outside the CDR3, the full variable domain is DVKVTQSSRYLVKRTGEKVFLECVQDMDHENMFWYRQDPGLGLRLIYFSYDVKMKEKGDIPEGYSVSREKKERFSLILESASTNQTSMYLCATLLGVPYNEQFFGPGTRLTVL.

The chain has TRBV28 and TRBJ2-3; the match to TRBD2 covers 9 bases. The CDR3 runs to 17 residues. V lost 2 bases and J lost 2; bases outside the gene matches: 8. Germline loops: CDR1 MDHEN, CDR2 SYDVKM. CDR3 nucleotides: TGTGCCAGCAGTTTAGCGGGGGGGGCCGATTTCACAGATACGCAGTATTTT. Its protein product is CASSLAGGADFTDTQYF.

This clone was seen a handful of times. This chain joins TRBV30 and TRBJ1-4, with D unresolved. The germline gives CDR1 GTSNPN, CDR2 SVGIG (reference sequence). Trimming shortened V by 5 bases and J by 0 bases, and 7 bases separated the two germline ends. CDR3 length: 13 residues. The CDR3 DNA reads as TGTGCCTGGTCGAGGACAACTAATGAAAAACTGTTTTTT. Its translation: CAWSRTTNEKLFF.

The gene calls are TRBV5-1 and TRBJ2-7, with a possible D match to TRBD1 (5 bases). The CDR3 extends over 14 amino acids. Trimming pared 0 bases from V and 3 bases from J, leaving 10 bases between. Per germline, CDR1 SGHRS and CDR2 YFSETQ. CDR3: CASSLDRQGYEQYF. The CDR3 nucleotides read TGCGCCAGCAGCTTGGATCGGCAGGGCTACGAGCAGTACTTC.

The chain recombines TRBV7-9 with TRBJ2-7, with TRBD1 matching 12 bases. Per the germline V gene, CDR1 is SEHNR and CDR2 is FQNEAQ (reference sequence). This CDR3 comprises 18 residues. V lost 4 bases and J lost 2; bases outside the gene matches: 12. As DNA, the CDR3 is TGTGCCAGCAGCTCTACTCTACACCGGGACAGGGGGCCCTACGAGCAGTACTTC. Its protein is CASSSTLHRDRGPYEQYF.

CDR3 nucleotides: TGTGCCAGCTCACCACGACAGGCCATGAACACTGAAGCTTTCTTT. Its translation: CASSPRQAMNTEAFF. The chain recombines TRBV18 with TRBJ1-1; perhaps TRBD1 as D (6 bases). The CDR3 is 15 residues long. V shed 1 base and J shed 0 bases, with 9 bases lying between them. The germline gives CDR1 KGHSH, CDR2 LQKENI.

The rearrangement joins TRBV6-6 to TRBJ1-2, with unresolved D. The CDR3 runs to 11 residues. Between the trimmed V and J ends, which lost 7 bases and 6 bases, there was a span of 9 bases. CDR1 is MNHNY and CDR2 is SVGAGI in the germline V gene (reference sequence). CDR3 sequence (DNA): TGTGCCAGCACCTCGGGGAATGGCTACACCTTC. It yields the protein CASTSGNGYTF.

V and J are TRBV7-3 and TRBJ2-2; 11 bases map to TRBD1. CDR3 size: 16 residues. CDR1 is SGHTA, CDR2 FQGTGA, per germline. The V and J ends lost 3 bases and 8 bases, in that order; junction bases with no gene match: 8. The CDR3 spells CASSFTGQGATGELFF. CDR3 nucleotides: TGTGCCAGCAGCTTTACCGGACAGGGGGCCACGGGGGAGCTGTTTTTT.

The chain joins TRBV4-2 to TRBJ2-5, with TRBD2 identical over 14 bases. Germline assignment: CDR1 LGHNA and CDR2 YNFKEQ. The V segment lost 0 bases and the J segment 1 base; nucleotides outside the gene matches: 4. The CDR3 runs to 18 residues. This chain's CDR3 is CASSQEGTSGGLQETQYF. The CDR3 DNA reads as TGTGCCAGCAGCCAAGAAGGGACTAGCGGGGGCCTCCAAGAGACCCAGTACTTC.

This sequence joins TRBV6-1 and TRBJ2-1; D unclear. Germline values: CDR1 MNHNS, CDR2 SASEGT. The CDR3 has 15 residues. Trimming pared 5 bases from V and 10 bases from J, leaving 21 bases between. Here the CDR3 DNA reads TGTGCCAGCAGTCCCCAGAGAGAGACGGGCTACGAGCAGTTCTTC. It is translated as CASSPQRETGYEQFF.

This chain uses TRBV7-9 with TRBJ1-1; D may be TRBD1 (6 bases). Trimming took 4 bases from V and 5 from J, leaving 11 bases between them. The CDR3 extends over 13 amino acids. Per germline, CDR1 SEHNR and CDR2 FQNEAQ (reference sequence). The CDR3 loop reads CASSSLGGTEAFF. The DNA for the CDR3 is TGTGCCAGCAGCTCCTTAGGGGGTACTGAAGCTTTCTTT.

The gene calls are TRBV7-2 and TRBJ1-5; 8 bases fit TRBD1. Per the germline V gene, CDR1 is SGHTA and CDR2 is FQGNSA. Unmatched junction bases numbered 4, after V lost 2 bases and J lost 7 bases. The CDR3 extends over 14 amino acids. CDR3 in amino acids: CASSLQGAGQPQHF. The DNA of the CDR3 is TGTGCCAGCAGCTTACAGGGGGCTGGACAGCCCCAGCATTTT.

This clone has only one observation. This chain's CDR3 is CASSDPGTGLYGYTF. CDR3 DNA sequence: TGTGCCAGCAGTGACCCCGGGACAGGGCTATATGGCTACACCTTC. The chain joins TRBV6-1 to TRBJ1-2; 9 nucleotides align to TRBD1. J lost 5 bases, V lost 3 bases, and 7 bases had no gene match. This CDR3 comprises 15 residues. Germline CDR1 is MNHNS and CDR2 is SASEGT.

This chain connects TRBV5-1 to TRBJ1-1; no definite D call. Per the germline V gene, CDR1 is SGHRS and CDR2 is YFSETQ. V lost 0 bases and J 5 bases, leaving 11 bases between the germline ends. The CDR3 is 14 residues long. As DNA, the CDR3 is TGCGCCAGCAGCTTGGGTTCCGTATATACTGAAGCTTTCTTT. Translated, it gives CASSLGSVYTEAFF. Supplemented by reference TRBV5-1 and TRBJ1-1, the full variable domain reads KAGVTQTPRYLIKTRGQQVTLSCSPISGHRSVSWYQQTPGQGLQFLFEYFSETQRNKGNFPGRFSGRQFSNSRSEMNVSTLELGDSALYLCASSLGSVYTEAFFGQGTRLTVV.

This chain connects TRBV2 to TRBJ1-4; TRBD1 matches 8 bases. The germline V gene encodes CDR1 SNHLY and CDR2 FYNNEI. J lost 0 bases, V lost 3 bases, and 3 bases had no gene match. This CDR3 is built from 16 residues. The CDR3 loop reads CASSEQGAATNEKLFF. Here the CDR3 DNA reads TGTGCCAGCAGTGAGCAGGGGGCAGCAACTAATGAAAAACTGTTTTTT.

The chain carries TRBV7-9 and TRBJ1-1; 8 nucleotides align to TRBD1. The germline gives CDR1 SEHNR, CDR2 FQNEAQ (reference sequence). The CDR3 spans 14 residues. Trimming removed 5 bases from V and 4 bases from J; junction bases left unmatched: 6. CDR3 coding DNA: TGTGCCAGCAGCGGACAGACAGGGGTCACTGAAGCTTTCTTT. Its translation: CASSGQTGVTEAFF. Supplemented by reference TRBV7-9 and TRBJ1-1, the full variable domain reads DTGVSQNPRHKITKRGQNVTFRCDPISEHNRLYWYRQTLGQGPEFLTYFQNEAQLEKSRLLSDRFSAERPKGSFSTLEIQRTEQGDSAMYLCASSGQTGVTEAFFGQGTRLTVV.

This clone was recorded a few times. V and J are TRBV18 and TRBJ1-3; maybe TRBD1 (6 bases). Trimming cost V 5 bases and J 0 bases, with 14 bases left between them. This CDR3 has 16 residues. Germline V lookup: CDR1 KGHSH, CDR2 LQKENI. CDR3 sequence reads: CASSATGSNSGNTIYF. CDR3 nucleotide sequence: TGTGCCAGCTCAGCCACAGGGTCTAACTCTGGAAACACCATATATTTT.